This T cell receptor beta chain originates from a study of shared clonotypes between healthy human individuals. All the donors were Caucasian adults who lived in Nashville, Tennessee. Data came from immunoSEQ multiplex PCR; TCRdb stores just in-frame clones and leaves some out. Of millions of clones detected, just over 90% appear once; the ten largest clones hold approximately 0.4%. The CDR3 has 14 amino acids. V lost 5 bases and J lost 4; bases outside the gene matches: 7. In germline, CDR1 is SGHAT, CDR2 FQNNGV. The receptor was isolated from a man aged 18-30 years in good health. Some clones in this sample may be carry-over from other donors' samples. The chain carries TRBV11-2 and TRBJ1-1; 7 bases agree with TRBD1. Sequenced sample: naive CD4+ T cells from PBMCs. Subset in this sample: CD45RA+ positively selected. DNA for the CDR3: TGTGCCAGCAGCCCCCGGACAGGCATCACTGAAGCTTTCTTT. Translation: CASSPRTGITEAFF.